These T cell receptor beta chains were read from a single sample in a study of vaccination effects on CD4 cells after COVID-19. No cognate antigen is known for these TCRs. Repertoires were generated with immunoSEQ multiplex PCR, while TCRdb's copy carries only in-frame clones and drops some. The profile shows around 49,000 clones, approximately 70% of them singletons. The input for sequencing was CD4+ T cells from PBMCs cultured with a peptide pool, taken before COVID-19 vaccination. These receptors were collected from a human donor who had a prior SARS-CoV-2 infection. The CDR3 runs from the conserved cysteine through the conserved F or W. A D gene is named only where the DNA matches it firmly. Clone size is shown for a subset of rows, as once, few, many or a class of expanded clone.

TGTGCCAGCAGCGCAGAGAGGTGGCAGCCCCAGCATTTT | CASSAERWQPQHF | TRBJ1-5 | 13 | TRBV5-5 | . | .
TGTGCCAGCAGCCGAACAGGGCCCACTGAAGCTTTCTTT | CASSRTGPTEAFF | TRBJ1-1 | 13 | TRBV14 | . | .
TGTGCCAGTAGTATTGATGGGCGGGGCGATACGCAGTATTTT | CASSIDGRGDTQYF | TRBJ2-3 | 14 | TRBV19 | . | .
TGTGCCAGCAGTCTAGCGGGAATTAAGGCGGGTGAGCAGTTCTTC | CASSLAGIKAGEQFF | TRBJ2-1 | 15 | TRBV28 | TRBD2 | once
TGTGCCAGCAGCGTAGTTAGCGGGGGGACCGGGGAGCTGTTTTTT | CASSVVSGGTGELFF | TRBJ2-2 | 15 | TRBV9 | TRBD2 | .
TGTGCCAGCAGCCACCCGTTGCGGGCAGGGGTGGGCTACACCTTC | CASSHPLRAGVGYTF | TRBJ1-2 | 15 | TRBV4-2 | . | .
TGCGCCAGCAGCCAAGATCACAGGGTTGACTATGGCTACACCTTC | CASSQDHRVDYGYTF | TRBJ1-2 | 15 | TRBV4-1 | . | few
TGTGCCAGCAGCCCCAGACAGAGTAGCACAGATACGCAGTATTTT | CASSPRQSSTDTQYF | TRBJ2-3 | 15 | TRBV9 | . | few
TGTGCCAGCAGCTCGGGGGGCAGAGACTATGGCTACACCTTC | CASSSGGRDYGYTF | TRBJ1-2 | 14 | TRBV5-4 | . | few
TGTGCCAGCAGCCCAAGCAAGCTCGATGAAAAACTGTTTTTT | CASSPSKLDEKLFF | TRBJ1-4 | 14 | TRBV6-5 | . | .
TGTGCCAGCTCACCTAGGACGGGGCCCCAAGAGACCCAGTACTTC | CASSPRTGPQETQYF | TRBJ2-5 | 15 | TRBV18 | . | .
TGTGCCAGCAGCCAAAGCGGACAGACCATGGACACCTTC | CASSQSGQTMDTF | TRBJ1-2 | 13 | TRBV7-9 | . | .
TGTGCCAGCAGCCTACCAGGGACTAGCTCCTACAATGAGCAGTTCTTC | CASSLPGTSSYNEQFF | TRBJ2-1 | 16 | TRBV14 | TRBD2 | .
TGTGCCAGCAGCTTAGGTCGGGGGGCCGACCAAGAGACCCAGTACTTC | CASSLGRGADQETQYF | TRBJ2-5 | 16 | TRBV7-2 | . | .
TGCGCCAGCAGTGCTACAGGGCTAAATCAGCCCCAGCATTTT | CASSATGLNQPQHF | TRBJ1-5 | 14 | TRBV10-2 | . | once
TGTGCCAGCAGCTTGTTAAGGGCGTACGGCGCCGGGGAGCTGTTTTTT | CASSLLRAYGAGELFF | TRBJ2-2 | 16 | TRBV5-6 | . | .
TGTGCCAGCAGCCCCCCCAAGAGACAGCCCCAGCATTTT | CASSPPKRQPQHF | TRBJ1-5 | 13 | TRBV14 | . | .
TGTGCCAGCAGCCAGGTCCTCAATCAGCCCCAGCATTTT | CASSQVLNQPQHF | TRBJ1-5 | 13 | TRBV12-3/TRBV12-4 | . | .
TGTGCCAGCAGCTTACGCAAGGGGAATGGCTACACCTTC | CASSLRKGNGYTF | TRBJ1-2 | 13 | TRBV7-8 | . | few
TGTGCCAGTAGAGCGCAGCGCAATCAGCCCCAGCATTTT | CASRAQRNQPQHF | TRBJ1-5 | 13 | TRBV19 | . | few
TGTGCCATCAAGAGCTCTAGGACAGATACGCAGTATTTT | CAIKSSRTDTQYF | TRBJ2-3 | 13 | TRBV10-3 | . | .
TGTGCCAGCAGTTACGACGTCCTGGACCGACCTAGGGTTGAAGCTTTCTTT | CASSYDVLDRPRVEAFF | TRBJ1-1 | 17 | TRBV6-2/TRBV6-3 | . | .
TGTGCCAGCAGCTCCCAAACAGGGGGCGGAGAGACCCAGTACTTC | CASSSQTGGGETQYF | TRBJ2-5 | 15 | TRBV7-2 | TRBD1 | .
TGTGCCAGCAGAGATACAGGGGGTAGTAACACCATATATTTT | CASRDTGGSNTIYF | TRBJ1-3 | 14 | TRBV6-5 | TRBD1 | few
TGTGCCAGCAGTCTTCTCGGTGAGCAGTTCTTC | CASSLLGEQFF | TRBJ2-1 | 11 | TRBV12-3/TRBV12-4 | . | .
TGTGCCAGCTCACCACGGTCCGCGGGAGCTTTGGGCCCCACAGATACGCAGTATTTT | CASSPRSAGALGPTDTQYF | TRBJ2-3 | 19 | TRBV18 | TRBD2 | .
TGCGCCAGCAGCCAGGTCTCGACGGGGGGGTATGGCTACACCTTC | CASSQVSTGGYGYTF | TRBJ1-2 | 15 | TRBV5-1 | . | .
TGTGCCAGCAGCGTACTTGGGGGAGGCTACACCTTC | CASSVLGGGYTF | TRBJ1-2 | 12 | TRBV9 | . | .
TGTGCCAGCCGGGGCGGTTGGGGCTCCGGGGAGCTGTTTTTT | CASRGGWGSGELFF | TRBJ2-2 | 14 | TRBV5-5 | . | .
TGTGCCAGCAGTTGGTCTGGGTTAAGGGAGCTGTTTTTT | CASSWSGLRELFF | TRBJ2-2 | 13 | TRBV6-5 | . | .
TGTGCCAGCAGTATGGGACAGAAAGAAGCTTTCTTT | CASSMGQKEAFF | TRBJ1-1 | 12 | TRBV6-5 | TRBD1 | .
TGCGCCAGCAGCCTGCTAGCGGGGGACTACTACGAGCAGTACTTC | CASSLLAGDYYEQYF | TRBJ2-7 | 15 | TRBV5-1 | TRBD2 | few
TGTGCCAGCAGCTTCTCCGGGTCGAACACTGAAGCTTTCTTT | CASSFSGSNTEAFF | TRBJ1-1 | 14 | TRBV7-2 | . | .
TGTGCCAGCAGCTTAGGGCCTTCGAGTTTTAACTATGGCTACACCTTC | CASSLGPSSFNYGYTF | TRBJ1-2 | 16 | TRBV7-8 | . | .
TGTGCCACCAGTGACCCCGGACTAGGAGACTACGAGCAGTACTTC | CATSDPGLGDYEQYF | TRBJ2-7 | 15 | TRBV24-1 | TRBD2 | .
TGTGCCAGCAGCCCGATGATCGGCACCGGGGAGCTGTTTTTT | CASSPMIGTGELFF | TRBJ2-2 | 14 | TRBV3-1/TRBV3-2 | . | .
TGCGCCAGCAGCCCCGGACAGGGATCCTATGGCTACACCTTC | CASSPGQGSYGYTF | TRBJ1-2 | 14 | TRBV5-1 | TRBD1 | .
TGTGCCAGCTCACCTAACCAAGAGACCCAGTACTTC | CASSPNQETQYF | TRBJ2-5 | 12 | TRBV18 | . | .
TGTGCCAGCAGCGCACGACAGGGGGCCTTTTCACCCCTCCACTTT | CASSARQGAFSPLHF | TRBJ1-6 | 15 | TRBV11-3 | TRBD1 | .
TGTGCCAGCAGTGAAGGTCGTGGGGCTAACTATGGCTACACCTTC | CASSEGRGANYGYTF | TRBJ1-2 | 15 | TRBV2 | . | .